This entry is about one T cell receptor beta chain. Its antigen is currently unknown. The germline CDR1 and CDR2 sequences are LNHDA and SQIVND (reference sequence). The CDR3 covers 11 residues. The record originates from a study of a mutant IDH1 vaccine in newly diagnosed glioma. The time point denotes: week 5, during vaccination. Doses comprised 300 ug of mutant IDH1 20-mer peptide each, plus topical imiquimod. This table comes from immunoSEQ multiplex PCR, and its TCRdb copy is limited to in-frame clones, with some not included. The sample has 45,000 to 60,000 clones, roughly 78% seen once. The TCR sequence derives from a man aged 50 or older with glioma. Sample: PBMCs, taken from a glioma patient whose treatment included an IDH1 peptide vaccine. The rearrangement uses TRBV19 and TRBJ2-1, with D possibly TRBD2 on 5 matching bases. This chain's CDR3 is CVSRGYNEQFF. As DNA, the CDR3 is TGTGTCAGCCGGGGCTACAATGAGCAGTTCTTC.